A single T cell receptor beta chain is shown here with its context. The antigen is not known. The CDR3 sequence is 17 residues long. In germline, CDR1 is SGHTA, CDR2 FQGNSA. V was trimmed by 4 bases and J by 3 bases, leaving 22 bases between them. This specimen comes from a study of T cells after yellow fever vaccination. Study conclusions and caveats: High-abundance clonotypes from the bulk population could contaminate FACS-sorted repertoires.

UMIs were added to TCR cDNA along with a universal primer site when it was made by 5'RACE template switching. MiXCR, applied by TCRdb to the 5' RACE reads, yields one record per CDR3 protein. Of about 74,000 distinct CDR3 sequences in the sample, approximately 7% are singletons; the top ten hold roughly 35%. Specimen: CD8+ T cells sorted from PBMCs, collected 4 to 6 days after the first yellow fever vaccination. The origin of this receptor is a man between 18 and 35 years old who received the YFV17D yellow fever vaccine. J is TRBJ2-7 and V is TRBV7-2; the D is unclear. CDR3 in amino acids: CASSSPPTPPISYEQYF. The CDR3 DNA reads TGTGCCAGCAGCTCCCCACCCACACCCCCGATTAGCTACGAGCAGTACTTC.